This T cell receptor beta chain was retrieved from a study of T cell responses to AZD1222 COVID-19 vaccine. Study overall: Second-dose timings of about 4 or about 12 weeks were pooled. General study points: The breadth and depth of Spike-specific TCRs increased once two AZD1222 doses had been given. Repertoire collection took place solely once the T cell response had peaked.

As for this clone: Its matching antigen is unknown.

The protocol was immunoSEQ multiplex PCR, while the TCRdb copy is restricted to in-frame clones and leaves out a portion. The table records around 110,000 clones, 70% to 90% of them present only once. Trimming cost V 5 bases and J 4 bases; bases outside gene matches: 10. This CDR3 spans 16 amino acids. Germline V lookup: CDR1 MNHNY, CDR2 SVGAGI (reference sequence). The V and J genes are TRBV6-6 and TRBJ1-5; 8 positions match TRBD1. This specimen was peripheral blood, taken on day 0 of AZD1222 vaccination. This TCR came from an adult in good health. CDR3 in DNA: TGTGCCAGCAGTCCCCCCTCAGGGGGCGGAAATCAGCCCCAGCATTTT. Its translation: CASSPPSGGGNQPQHF.